One and the same sample provided the 7 T cell receptor beta chains below, sequenced in a study of T cells in Graves' hyperthyroidism and ophthalmopathy. What was amplified from RNA transcripts were TCR beta CDR3 regions. When the TCR CDR3 underwent first-round RT-PCR, the HTBI primer set was used. TCRdb re-called the multiplex PCR reads through MiXCR, storing one row per CDR3 protein. This table holds 250,000 to 350,000 distinct CDR3 sequences, about 15% found once. The sequenced material came from blood. These receptors were obtained from an older woman with Graves' ophthalmopathy.

This clonotype was counted ten times or more. CDR3 nucleotide sequence: TGTGCTAGTGGTTTGGCCTCTACCGGGACAGGGTATGAAAAACTGTTTTTT. Residues: CASGLASTGTGYEKLFF. This chain joins TRBV12-5 and TRBJ1-4, with 9 nucleotides matching TRBD1. V dropped 1 base and J dropped 6; count of bases not matched to a gene: 9. CDR3 size: 17 residues. Germline V gene sequence: CDR1 LGHNT, CDR2 FRNRAP.

A few counts support this clonotype. The chain links TRBV27 to TRBJ2-7; 8 bases agree with TRBD1. CDR1 and CDR2 (germline): MNHEY, SMNVEV (reference sequence). The CDR3 covers 15 residues. V shed 6 bases and J 3 bases; nucleotides not matched to a gene: 10. Here the CDR3 DNA reads TGTGCCAGCAGGACGAACAGGGGGATAAGCTACGAGCAGTACTTC. Translation gives CASRTNRGISYEQYF.

At least ten counts were recorded for this clonotype. One junction end does not reproduce the germline sequence, and a read error may be involved. The gene calls are TRBV12-3 or TRBV12-4 and TRBJ1-1; D is unresolved. This CDR3 has 13 residues. The CDR3 is CASSLVENTEAFF. CDR3 nucleotides: TGTGCCAGCAGCTTAGTGGAGAACACTGAAGCTTTCTTT.

This clonotype was observed many times. The chain links TRBV7-9 to TRBJ1-6; D gene unclear. The V end lost 6 bases, the J end lost 8 bases, and 11 bases lay between the germline ends. CDR1 is SEHNR, CDR2 FQNEAQ, per germline (reference sequence). The CDR3 runs to 13 residues. The CDR3 sequence: CASRPGGYSPLHF. As DNA, the CDR3 is TGTGCCAGCAGGCCGGGAGGCTATTCACCCCTCCACTTT.

J is TRBJ1-1 and V is TRBV27; TRBD1 is a possible D gene (6 bases). Germline V gene data show CDR1 as MNHEY and CDR2 as SMNVEV (reference sequence). V lost 2 bases, J lost 3 bases, and 13 bases lay in between. The CDR3 covers 15 residues. The CDR3 protein is CASSLRGAVDTEAFF. The CDR3 nucleotides are TGTGCCAGCAGTTTACGGGGGGCGGTTGACACTGAAGCTTTCTTT.

About this clonotype: This could be a read error, since a much larger clone is one nucleotide away. The rearrangement links TRBV29-1 to TRBJ2-5, with 8 bases aligning to TRBD2. The CDR3 runs 17 residues. The ends lost 7 bases at V and 5 bases at J; junction bases unmatched: 21. Per the germline V gene, CDR1 is SQVTM and CDR2 is ANQGSEA. The CDR3: CSGGGIVDGGGSETQYF. The CDR3, as DNA: TGCAGCGGAGGTGGGATTGTGGACGGGGGGGGGTCCGAGACCCAGTACTTC. Full variable domain (rest looked up from reference TRBV29-1 and TRBJ2-5): SAVISQKPSRDICQRGTSLTIQCQVDSQVTMMFWYRQQPGQSLTLIATANQGSEATYESGFVIDKFPISRPNLTFSTLTVSNMSPEDSSIYLCSGGGIVDGGGSETQYFGPGTRLLVL.

This clonotype has a handful of counts. This sequence joins TRBV11-2 and TRBJ2-7; perhaps D is TRBD1 or TRBD2 (5 bases each). This CDR3 spans 13 amino acids. V was trimmed by 6 bases and J by 3 bases, leaving 12 bases between them. Germline-derived CDR1 and CDR2 are SGHAT and FQNNGV. Here the CDR3 reads CASRLTGGYEQYF. In DNA, the CDR3 is TGTGCCAGCAGACTAACTGGGGGCTACGAGCAGTACTTC.